The rows below give T cell receptor beta chains drawn from one sample of a study of technical replicates of blood from four donors. Libraries were prepared by immunoSEQ multiplex PCR; TCRdb keeps only in-frame clonotypes and omits some of them. The data contain 65,000 to 80,000 clones, over 90% of them singletons. What was sequenced was T cells isolated from PBMCs. The origin of the receptors is a human donor in good health. CDR3s include the opening cysteine and the closing phenylalanine or tryptophan. D genes are given only for firm matches. Size is omitted from some rows. Given values are once, few, many or a class for expanded clones.

clone_size: -
v_call: TRBV6-1
j_call: TRBJ2-3
d_call: -
cdr3_aa: CASGKGDTDTQYF
cdr3_nt: TGTGCCAGCGGTAAGGGAGACACAGATACGCAGTATTTT

clone_size: -
v_call: TRBV9
j_call: TRBJ1-1
d_call: -
cdr3_aa: CASSVGTGLNTEAFF
cdr3_nt: TGTGCCAGCAGCGTAGGTACAGGACTGAACACTGAAGCTTTCTTT

clone_size: few
v_call: TRBV14
j_call: TRBJ1-2
d_call: -
cdr3_aa: CASSQESWYGYTF
cdr3_nt: TGTGCCAGCAGCCAAGAAAGCTGGTATGGCTACACCTTC

clone_size: -
v_call: TRBV13
j_call: TRBJ1-5
d_call: -
cdr3_aa: CASSPQGNQPQHF
cdr3_nt: TGTGCCAGCAGTCCTCAGGGGAATCAGCCCCAGCATTTT

clone_size: -
v_call: TRBV9
j_call: TRBJ2-3
d_call: TRBD1
cdr3_aa: CASSVGVRGQDTQYF
cdr3_nt: TGTGCCAGCAGCGTAGGGGTCAGGGGGCAAGATACGCAGTATTTT

clone_size: -
v_call: TRBV2
j_call: TRBJ1-2
d_call: -
cdr3_aa: CASSDRGYGYTF
cdr3_nt: TGTGCCAGCAGTGACAGGGGCTATGGCTACACCTTC

clone_size: -
v_call: TRBV5-1
j_call: TRBJ1-5
d_call: -
cdr3_aa: CASSLVSGDQPQHF
cdr3_nt: TGCGCCAGCAGCTTGGTCTCAGGGGACCAGCCCCAGCATTTT

clone_size: -
v_call: TRBV2
j_call: TRBJ1-5
d_call: -
cdr3_aa: CASSGGQPYNQPQHF
cdr3_nt: TGTGCCAGCAGTGGCGGACAGCCCTACAATCAGCCCCAGCATTTT

clone_size: -
v_call: TRBV30
j_call: TRBJ1-6
d_call: -
cdr3_aa: CAWSALRGNSPLHF
cdr3_nt: TGTGCCTGGAGTGCACTCAGGGGTAATTCACCCCTCCACTTT

clone_size: -
v_call: TRBV7-6
j_call: TRBJ1-1
d_call: TRBD1
cdr3_aa: CASSAEQGADTEAFF
cdr3_nt: TGTGCCAGCAGCGCTGAACAGGGGGCGGACACTGAAGCTTTCTTT

clone_size: -
v_call: TRBV2
j_call: TRBJ1-3
d_call: -
cdr3_aa: CASSEQGGNTIYF
cdr3_nt: TGTGCCAGCAGTGAACAGGGGGGAAACACCATATATTTT

clone_size: -
v_call: TRBV5-4
j_call: TRBJ2-5
d_call: -
cdr3_aa: CASSSPSVETQYF
cdr3_nt: TGTGCCAGCAGCTCCCCATCGGTGGAGACCCAGTACTTC

clone_size: -
v_call: TRBV11-2
j_call: TRBJ2-3
d_call: -
cdr3_aa: CASSLPWRGRSDTQYF
cdr3_nt: TGTGCCAGCAGCTTACCGTGGCGGGGGCGGTCAGATACGCAGTATTTT

clone_size: -
v_call: TRBV28
j_call: TRBJ1-1
d_call: TRBD1
cdr3_aa: CASSSDRGEMNTEAFF
cdr3_nt: TGTGCCAGCAGTTCGGACAGGGGAGAAATGAACACTGAAGCTTTCTTT

clone_size: once
v_call: TRBV2
j_call: TRBJ2-7
d_call: -
cdr3_aa: CASRAGSYEQYF
cdr3_nt: TGTGCCAGCAGGGCGGGATCCTACGAGCAGTACTTC

clone_size: -
v_call: TRBV11-2
j_call: TRBJ2-1
d_call: -
cdr3_aa: CASSLAGWGHEQFF
cdr3_nt: TGTGCCAGCAGCTTAGCCGGGTGGGGGCATGAGCAGTTCTTC

clone_size: -
v_call: TRBV19
j_call: TRBJ2-7
d_call: TRBD1
cdr3_aa: CASGYRQGDEQYF
cdr3_nt: TGTGCCAGCGGCTATCGACAGGGTGACGAGCAGTACTTC

clone_size: -
v_call: TRBV2
j_call: TRBJ2-4
d_call: TRBD2
cdr3_aa: CASSATSGRAKNIQYF
cdr3_nt: TGTGCCAGCAGTGCCACTAGCGGGCGGGCCAAAAACATTCAGTACTTC

clone_size: -
v_call: TRBV5-1
j_call: TRBJ1-5
d_call: TRBD1
cdr3_aa: CASSLPLDREGAFRRNQPQHF
cdr3_nt: TGCGCCAGCAGCTTGCCCCTCGACAGGGAAGGAGCCTTCCGTCGCAATCAGCCCCAGCATTTT

clone_size: -
v_call: TRBV2
j_call: TRBJ1-2
d_call: -
cdr3_aa: CASSNRVFGYTF
cdr3_nt: TGTGCCAGTTCTAACAGGGTCTTTGGCTACACCTTC

clone_size: -
v_call: TRBV28
j_call: TRBJ2-7
d_call: TRBD1
cdr3_aa: CASSSRTPGTVAYF
cdr3_nt: TGTGCCAGCAGTTCCCGAACCCCCGGGACAGTGGCGTACTTC

clone_size: -
v_call: TRBV2
j_call: TRBJ2-7
d_call: -
cdr3_aa: CASSGLDSFYEQYF
cdr3_nt: TGTGCCAGCAGTGGACTGGACTCGTTCTACGAGCAGTACTTC

clone_size: -
v_call: TRBV6-5
j_call: TRBJ1-2
d_call: TRBD1
cdr3_aa: CASSYGTGGYGYTF
cdr3_nt: TGTGCCAGCAGTTACGGTACAGGGGGCTATGGCTACACCTTC

clone_size: -
v_call: TRBV5-1
j_call: TRBJ2-2
d_call: TRBD2
cdr3_aa: CATSGGSNTGELFF
cdr3_nt: TGCGCCACTAGCGGGGGGTCGAACACCGGGGAGCTGTTTTTT

clone_size: few
v_call: TRBV4-1
j_call: TRBJ1-3
d_call: -
cdr3_aa: CASSQDRNHFRNTIYF
cdr3_nt: TGCGCCAGCAGCCAAGATAGAAATCATTTCCGAAACACCATATATTTT

clone_size: -
v_call: TRBV5-1
j_call: TRBJ1-4
d_call: TRBD1
cdr3_aa: CASSRDSEKLFF
cdr3_nt: TGCGCCAGCAGCCGGGACAGTGAAAAACTGTTTTTT

clone_size: -
v_call: TRBV11-3
j_call: TRBJ1-1
d_call: TRBD1
cdr3_aa: CASSLYRGGTEAFF
cdr3_nt: TGTGCCAGCAGCCTCTACAGGGGGGGCACTGAAGCTTTCTTT

clone_size: -
v_call: TRBV5-6
j_call: TRBJ2-5
d_call: -
cdr3_aa: CASSLPMRETQYF
cdr3_nt: TGTGCCAGCAGCTTGCCAATGAGAGAGACCCAGTACTTC

clone_size: -
v_call: TRBV7-9
j_call: TRBJ1-2
d_call: -
cdr3_aa: CASSLTGSGGYTF
cdr3_nt: TGTGCCAGCAGCTTAACGGGTTCGGGTGGCTACACCTTC

clone_size: -
v_call: TRBV19
j_call: TRBJ2-1
d_call: -
cdr3_aa: CASSPARYNEQFF
cdr3_nt: TGTGCCAGTAGTCCAGCGCGATACAATGAGCAGTTCTTC

clone_size: -
v_call: TRBV28
j_call: TRBJ1-2
d_call: -
cdr3_aa: CASSFWRFDRQAYGYTF
cdr3_nt: TGTGCCAGCAGTTTCTGGCGGTTTGATCGACAGGCCTATGGCTACACCTTC

clone_size: -
v_call: TRBV6-5
j_call: TRBJ2-2
d_call: TRBD1
cdr3_aa: CASSTGQLSGELFF
cdr3_nt: TGTGCCAGCAGTACGGGACAGCTTTCCGGGGAGCTGTTTTTT

clone_size: once
v_call: TRBV18
j_call: TRBJ2-3
d_call: -
cdr3_aa: CASSPYVGGTDTQYF
cdr3_nt: TGTGCCAGCTCACCATATGTCGGGGGCACAGATACGCAGTATTTT

clone_size: -
v_call: TRBV4-1
j_call: TRBJ1-4
d_call: -
cdr3_aa: CASSQALTPNEKLFF
cdr3_nt: TGCGCCAGCAGCCAAGCTCTGACACCCAATGAAAAACTGTTTTTT

clone_size: -
v_call: TRBV11-2
j_call: TRBJ2-7
d_call: -
cdr3_aa: CASKQASRNYEQYF
cdr3_nt: TGTGCCAGCAAACAGGCGTCAAGGAACTACGAGCAGTACTTC

clone_size: -
v_call: TRBV5-8
j_call: TRBJ2-7
d_call: -
cdr3_aa: CASSSLGALYEQYF
cdr3_nt: TGTGCCAGCAGCTCCTTGGGAGCTCTCTACGAGCAGTACTTC

clone_size: -
v_call: TRBV7-9
j_call: TRBJ1-1
d_call: -
cdr3_aa: CASSLGGGLNTEAFF
cdr3_nt: TGTGCCAGCAGCTTAGGCGGGGGGTTGAACACTGAAGCTTTCTTT

clone_size: -
v_call: TRBV7-9
j_call: TRBJ2-7
d_call: -
cdr3_aa: CASSLVGIASYEQYF
cdr3_nt: TGTGCCAGCAGCTTAGTAGGAATAGCGTCCTACGAGCAGTACTTC

clone_size: -
v_call: TRBV5-4
j_call: TRBJ2-1
d_call: TRBD2
cdr3_aa: CASSSPSGREDNEQFF
cdr3_nt: TGTGCCAGCAGCTCCCCTAGCGGGAGAGAGGACAATGAGCAGTTCTTC

clone_size: few
v_call: TRBV4-1
j_call: TRBJ1-5
d_call: -
cdr3_aa: CASSVLTDQPQHF
cdr3_nt: TGCGCCAGCAGCGTACTTACGGATCAGCCCCAGCATTTT

clone_size: -
v_call: TRBV2
j_call: TRBJ1-2
d_call: TRBD1
cdr3_aa: CASIMSAGGHGYTF
cdr3_nt: TGTGCCAGCATCATGTCGGCAGGGGGTCACGGCTACACCTTC

clone_size: -
v_call: TRBV11-2
j_call: TRBJ2-2
d_call: TRBD2
cdr3_aa: CASSLDRALSGGHTGELFF
cdr3_nt: TGTGCCAGCAGCTTAGATAGGGCCCTCAGCGGGGGACACACCGGGGAGCTGTTTTTT